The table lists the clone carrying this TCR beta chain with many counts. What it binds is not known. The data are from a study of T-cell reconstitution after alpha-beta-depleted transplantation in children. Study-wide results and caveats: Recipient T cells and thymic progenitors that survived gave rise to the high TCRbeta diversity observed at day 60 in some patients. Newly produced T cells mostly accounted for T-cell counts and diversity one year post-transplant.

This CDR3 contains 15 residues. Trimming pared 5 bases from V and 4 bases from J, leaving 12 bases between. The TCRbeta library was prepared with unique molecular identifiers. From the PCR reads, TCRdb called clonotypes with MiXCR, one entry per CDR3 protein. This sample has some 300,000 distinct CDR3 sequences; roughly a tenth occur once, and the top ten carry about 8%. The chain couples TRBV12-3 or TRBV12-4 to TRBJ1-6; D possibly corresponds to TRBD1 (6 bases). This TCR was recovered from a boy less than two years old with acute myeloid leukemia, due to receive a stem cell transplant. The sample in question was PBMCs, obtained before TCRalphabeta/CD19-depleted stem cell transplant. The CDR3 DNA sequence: TGTGCCAGCAGTCCACAGGGATTTTATAATTCACCCCTCCACTTT. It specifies CASSPQGFYNSPLHF.